The 9 T cell receptor beta chains below were found in one sample sequenced in a study of cytomegalovirus exposure and HLA in healthy donors. The PCR was carried out with 60 Vbeta primers and 13 Jbeta primers. The table came from immunoSEQ multiplex PCR; TCRdb's copy has only in-frame clones and leaves some out. Of approximately 210,000 clones in the sample, more than 75% were seen once. The specimen was PBMCs. The receptor source for this set is a woman aged 45-59 years in good health and CMV-seronegative.

This chain links TRBV4-1 with TRBJ1-2, with 10 positions matching TRBD1. J was trimmed by 4 bases and V by 0 bases; bases with no gene match: 11. Germline-derived CDR1 and CDR2 are MGHRA and YSYEKL. This CDR3 contains 18 residues. This CDR3 reads CASSQDLGQGVRGYGYTF. In nucleotides, the CDR3 is TGCGCCAGCAGCCAAGATTTAGGACAGGGGGTCCGGGGCTATGGCTACACCTTC.

The rearrangement links TRBV28 to TRBJ2-3, with D maybe TRBD1 (5 bases). Trimming shortened V by 6 bases and J by 1 base, and 17 bases separated the two germline ends. Germline CDR1 and CDR2: MDHEN and SYDVKM. The CDR3 is made up of 16 amino acids. CDR3: CASRLEGVLGTDTQYF. The CDR3 bases are TGTGCCAGCAGGTTAGAAGGGGTCTTGGGCACAGATACGCAGTATTTT.

This rearrangement joins TRBV18 to TRBJ1-2; D gene unclear. V was pared by 0 bases and J by 4 bases, with 12 bases between. This CDR3 has 15 residues. The germline V gene encodes CDR1 KGHSH and CDR2 LQKENI. This CDR3 is CASSPPVSGSYGYTF. The CDR3 DNA is TGTGCCAGCTCACCACCGGTCTCTGGTAGCTATGGCTACACCTTC.

J is TRBJ2-3 and V is TRBV4-2, with TRBD2 identical over 11 bases. This CDR3 comprises 17 residues. CDR1 is LGHNA, CDR2 YNFKEQ, per germline. Losses at the gene ends were 7 bases for V and 4 bases for J; bases not matched to a gene: 13. CDR3 bases: TGTGCCAGCAACGATCCCCCGGGACTAGCGGCGTCAGATACGCAGTATTTT. This codes for CASNDPPGLAASDTQYF.

The V gene is TRBV5-6, the J gene TRBJ1-2; D is unclear. The CDR3 totals 16 residues. CDR1 is SGHDT, CDR2 YYEEEE, per germline. Trimming removed 0 bases at V and 4 bases at J, with 16 bases between. This chain's CDR3 is CASSLGGRNSVYGYTF. For the CDR3, the DNA is TGTGCCAGCAGCTTGGGAGGCAGAAATTCGGTCTATGGCTACACCTTC. Based on the CDR3 plus reference TRBV5-6 and TRBJ1-2, the full variable domain is DAGVTQSPTHLIKTRGQQVTLRCSPKSGHDTVSWYQQALGQGPQFIFQYYEEEERQRGNFPDRFSGHQFPNYSSELNVNALLLGDSALYLCASSLGGRNSVYGYTFGSGTRLTVV.

The chain recombines TRBV28 with TRBJ1-5; D might be TRBD1 (5 bases). V lost 3 bases, J lost 9 bases, and 24 bases lay in between. The CDR3 consists of 17 residues. CDR1 is MDHEN and CDR2 is SYDVKM in the germline V gene. The DNA for the CDR3 is TGTGCCAGCAGTTTGCGGGGGGGGTTTAAGGAAGGGAGGCCCCAGCATTTT. Translation gives CASSLRGGFKEGRPQHF.

A word on this clone: Other DNA sequences in the sample encode the same CDR3. The rearrangement links TRBV9 to TRBJ1-2; 8 bases fit TRBD1. There are 14 residues in the CDR3. Trimming at V came to 0 bases and at J to 3 bases, leaving 1 base not matched to a gene. Germline V gene data show CDR1 as SGDLS and CDR2 as YYNGEE. CDR3 residues: CASSVGTGYYGYTF. CDR3 nucleotides: TGTGCCAGCAGCGTAGGGACAGGGTACTATGGCTACACCTTC.

This chain connects TRBV18 to TRBJ1-1, with D perhaps TRBD1 (6 bases). The germline gives CDR1 KGHSH, CDR2 LQKENI. V gave up 1 base and J gave up 4 bases, with 10 bases separating them. The CDR3 is 14 amino acids. The CDR3 sequence is CASSPRLGGTEAFF. CDR3 nucleotides: TGTGCCAGCTCACCACGCCTAGGGGGCACTGAAGCTTTCTTT. The whole variable domain, remainder taken from reference TRBV18 and TRBJ1-1, is NAGVMQNPRHLVRRRGQEARLRCSPMKGHSHVYWYRQLPEEGLKFMVYLQKENIIDESGMPKERFSAEFPKEGPSILRIQQVVRGDSAAYFCASSPRLGGTEAFFGQGTRLTVV.

The genes are TRBV19 and TRBJ1-5; no clear D. V lost 7 bases to trimming and J lost 0 bases, with 22 bases between them. Germline V gives CDR1 LNHDA, CDR2 SQIVND (reference sequence). This CDR3 has 18 residues. The CDR3 nucleotides are TGTGCCAGTAACCCAAAACGCGGCGGTATCGGTAGCAATCAGCCCCAGCATTTT. Its translation is CASNPKRGGIGSNQPQHF.